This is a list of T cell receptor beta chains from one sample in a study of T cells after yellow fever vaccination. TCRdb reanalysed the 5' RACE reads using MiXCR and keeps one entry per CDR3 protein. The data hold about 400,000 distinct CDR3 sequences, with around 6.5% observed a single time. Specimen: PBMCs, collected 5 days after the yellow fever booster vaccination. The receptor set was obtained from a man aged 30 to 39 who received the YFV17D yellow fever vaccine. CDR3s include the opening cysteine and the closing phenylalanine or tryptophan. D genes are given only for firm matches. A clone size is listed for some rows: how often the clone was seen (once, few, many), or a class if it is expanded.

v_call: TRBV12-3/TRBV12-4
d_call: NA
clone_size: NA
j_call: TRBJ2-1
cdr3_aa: CASSLGGNIGISYNEQFF
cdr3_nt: TGTGCCAGCAGTTTAGGAGGGAATATCGGGATAAGTTACAATGAGCAGTTCTTC

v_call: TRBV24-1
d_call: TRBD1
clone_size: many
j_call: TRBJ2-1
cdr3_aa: CATSDPGTGSFNEQFF
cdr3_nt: TGTGCCACCAGTGATCCGGGGACAGGTAGTTTCAATGAGCAGTTCTTC

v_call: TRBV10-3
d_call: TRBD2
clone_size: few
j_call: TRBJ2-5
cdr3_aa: CAISIEAGGGTQYF
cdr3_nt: TGTGCCATCAGTATTGAAGCGGGAGGAGGGACCCAGTACTTC

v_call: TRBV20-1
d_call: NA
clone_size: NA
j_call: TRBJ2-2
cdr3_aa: CSASRDARTGELFF
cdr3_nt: TGCAGTGCTAGCCGGGACGCACGCACCGGGGAGCTGTTTTTT

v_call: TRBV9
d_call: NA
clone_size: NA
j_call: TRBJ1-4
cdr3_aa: CASSVAINEKLFF
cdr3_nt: TGTGCCAGCAGCGTGGCCATAAATGAAAAACTGTTTTTT

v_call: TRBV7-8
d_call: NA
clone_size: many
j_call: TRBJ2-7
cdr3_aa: CASSLNGETEAYEQYF
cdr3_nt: TGTGCCAGCAGCTTAAACGGGGAGACAGAAGCCTACGAGCAGTACTTC

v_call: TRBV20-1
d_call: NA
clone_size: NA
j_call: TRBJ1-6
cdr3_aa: CSARHVGALHF
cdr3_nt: TGCAGTGCTAGACACGTCGGGGCCCTCCACTTT

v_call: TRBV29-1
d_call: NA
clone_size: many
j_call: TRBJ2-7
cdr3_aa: CSVGGAAYEQYF
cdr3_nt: TGCAGCGTTGGGGGAGCCGCCTACGAGCAGTACTTC

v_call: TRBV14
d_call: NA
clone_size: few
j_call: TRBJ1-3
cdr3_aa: CASSVVGSGNTIYF
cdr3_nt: TGTGCCAGCAGCGTAGTCGGATCTGGAAACACCATATATTTT

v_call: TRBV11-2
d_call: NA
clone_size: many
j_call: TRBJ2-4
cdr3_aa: CASSLDLPIQYF
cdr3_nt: TGTGCCAGCAGCTTAGACCTGCCGATTCAGTACTTC

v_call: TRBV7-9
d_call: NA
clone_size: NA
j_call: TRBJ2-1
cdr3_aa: CASSRSLEQFF
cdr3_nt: TGTGCCAGCAGCCGGTCTCTTGAGCAGTTCTTC